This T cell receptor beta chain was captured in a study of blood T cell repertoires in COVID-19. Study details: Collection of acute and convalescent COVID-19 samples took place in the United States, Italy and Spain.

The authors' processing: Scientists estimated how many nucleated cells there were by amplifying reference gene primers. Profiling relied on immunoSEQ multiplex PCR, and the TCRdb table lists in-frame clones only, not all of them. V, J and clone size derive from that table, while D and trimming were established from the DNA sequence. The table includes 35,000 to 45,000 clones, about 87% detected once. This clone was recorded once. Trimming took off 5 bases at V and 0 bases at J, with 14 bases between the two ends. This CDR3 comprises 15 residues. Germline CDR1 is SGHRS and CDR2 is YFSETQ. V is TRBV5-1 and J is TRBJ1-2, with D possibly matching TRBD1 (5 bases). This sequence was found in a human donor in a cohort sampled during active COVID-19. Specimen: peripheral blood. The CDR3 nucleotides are TGCGCCAGCAGGACTGACAGAAGCGCTAACTATGGCTACACCTTC. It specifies CASRTDRSANYGYTF. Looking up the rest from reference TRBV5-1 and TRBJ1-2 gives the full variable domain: KAGVTQTPRYLIKTRGQQVTLSCSPISGHRSVSWYQQTPGQGLQFLFEYFSETQRNKGNFPGRFSGRQFSNSRSEMNVSTLELGDSALYLCASRTDRSANYGYTFGSGTRLTVV.